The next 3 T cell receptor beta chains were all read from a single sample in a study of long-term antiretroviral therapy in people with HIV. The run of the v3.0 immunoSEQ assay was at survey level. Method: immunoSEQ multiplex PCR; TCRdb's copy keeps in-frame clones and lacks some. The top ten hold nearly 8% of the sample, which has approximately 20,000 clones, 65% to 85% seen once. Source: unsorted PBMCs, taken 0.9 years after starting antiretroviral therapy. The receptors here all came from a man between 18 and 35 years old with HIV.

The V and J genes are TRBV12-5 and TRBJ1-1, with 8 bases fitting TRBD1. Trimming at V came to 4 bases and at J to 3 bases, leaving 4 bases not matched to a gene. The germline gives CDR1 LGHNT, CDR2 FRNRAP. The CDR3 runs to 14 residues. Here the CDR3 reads CASGSTGVYTEAFF. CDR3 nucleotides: TGTGCTAGTGGTTCGACAGGGGTTTACACTGAAGCTTTCTTT.

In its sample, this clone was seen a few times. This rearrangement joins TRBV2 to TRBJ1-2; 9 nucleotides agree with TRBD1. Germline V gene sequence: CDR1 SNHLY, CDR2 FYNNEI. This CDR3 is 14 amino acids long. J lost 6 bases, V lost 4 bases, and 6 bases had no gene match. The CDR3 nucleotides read TGTGCCAGCAGTGTATTACAGGGGGCGGATGGCTACACCTTC. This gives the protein CASSVLQGADGYTF.

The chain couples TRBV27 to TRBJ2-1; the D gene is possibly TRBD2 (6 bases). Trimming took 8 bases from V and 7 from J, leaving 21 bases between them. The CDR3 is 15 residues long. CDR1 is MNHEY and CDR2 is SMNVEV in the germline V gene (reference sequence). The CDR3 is CASSTGIAGMNEQFF. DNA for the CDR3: TGTGCCAGCTCCACCGGGATCGCGGGAATGAATGAGCAGTTCTTC.